Included here is one T cell receptor (beta chain) sequence, with context. Its specificity is not known. Libraries were prepared by immunoSEQ multiplex PCR; TCRdb keeps only in-frame clonotypes and omits some of them. The sample records tens of thousands of clones, 87% being singletons. Blood was drawn at the time of colonoscopy. CDR3 length equals 12 residues. Germline CDR1 MDHEN, CDR2 SYDVKM. Trimming removed 5 bases at V and 6 bases at J, with 8 bases between. This record comes from a study of pediatric ulcerative colitis. Overall study results and limits: Substantially fewer templates came from two patients' blood samples.

The source material was blood. This rearrangement joins TRBV28 to TRBJ1-5, with D possibly matching TRBD1 (5 bases). This sequence originates from a boy younger than 18 who was a control in a study of pediatric ulcerative colitis. The CDR3 sequence: CASSARGQPQHF. CDR3 sequence (DNA): TGTGCCAGCAGTGCTAGGGGTCAGCCCCAGCATTTT.